The 9 T cell receptor beta chains in this list originate from one sample, sequenced in a study of cytomegalovirus exposure and HLA in healthy donors. PCR involved 60 Vbeta and 13 Jbeta primers. The table came from immunoSEQ multiplex PCR; TCRdb's copy has only in-frame clones and leaves some out. The sample holds roughly 130,000 clones, around four fifths seen once. Sequenced material: PBMCs. These receptors were collected from a woman in her forties in good health and CMV-seropositive.

The chain links TRBV6-1 to TRBJ1-1; possibly TRBD1 for D (5 bases). The CDR3 spans 12 residues. Trimming stripped 5 bases from V and 6 bases from J, with 10 bases between. CDR1 and CDR2 (germline): MNHNS, SASEGT. DNA of the CDR3: TGTGCCAGCAGTTGGGACTTCGCTGAAGCTTTCTTT. This translates into CASSWDFAEAFF.

The sample holds one count of this clone. The CDR3 sequence is CASRQTPGLAGGFSYNEQFF. CDR3 coding DNA: TGTGCCAGCCGACAAACGCCGGGACTAGCGGGAGGGTTCTCCTACAATGAGCAGTTCTTC. This rearrangement joins TRBV27 to TRBJ2-1; 16 nucleotides agree with TRBD2. The CDR3 is 20 amino acids. The germline V gene has CDR1 MNHEY and CDR2 SMNVEV (reference sequence). J gave up 0 bases and V 8 bases, and 13 bases lay outside the gene matches.

The V call is TRBV19, the J call TRBJ2-7, with D unclear. Trimming removed 7 bases at V and 2 bases at J, with 15 bases between. Germline lookup yields CDR1 LNHDA and CDR2 SQIVND (reference sequence). CDR3 length: 14 amino acids. For the CDR3, the DNA is TGTGCCAGTAATACACGACACGTAACCTACGAGCAGTACTTC. This sequence encodes CASNTRHVTYEQYF.

The rearrangement uses TRBV27 and TRBJ2-1, with TRBD2 matching over 10 bases. This CDR3 contains 16 residues. In germline, CDR1 is MNHEY, CDR2 SMNVEV (reference sequence). J was trimmed by 9 bases and V by 5 bases; bases with no gene match: 13. CDR3 protein: CASSPRGAGGPSEQFF. For the CDR3, the DNA is TGTGCCAGCAGTCCCCGGGGAGCGGGAGGGCCAAGTGAGCAGTTCTTC.

The rearrangement uses TRBV7-8 and TRBJ2-1; D gene uncertain. Deletions cut 7 bases from V and 1 base from J, with 17 bases between. The CDR3 spans 16 residues. Germline V CDR1 and CDR2: SGHVS, FQNEAQ. The CDR3 protein is CASTPEAVRSYNEQFF. CDR3 nucleotide sequence: TGTGCCAGCACACCCGAGGCGGTTAGGTCCTACAATGAGCAGTTCTTC.

This chain connects TRBV19 to TRBJ2-5, with TRBD2 matching over 10 bases. This CDR3 contains 14 residues. Per germline, CDR1 LNHDA and CDR2 SQIVND (reference sequence). V trimming: 8 bases; J trimming: 3 bases; junction bases outside the gene matches: 6. The CDR3 loop reads CASHGTSGEETQYF. DNA of the CDR3: TGTGCCAGTCACGGAACTAGCGGGGAAGAGACCCAGTACTTC. Supplemented by reference TRBV19 and TRBJ2-5, the full variable domain reads DGGITQSPKYLFRKEGQNVTLSCEQNLNHDAMYWYRQDPGQGLRLIYYSQIVNDFQKGDIAEGYSVSREKKESFPLTVTSAQKNPTAFYLCASHGTSGEETQYFGPGTRLLVL.

V is TRBV29-1 and J is TRBJ2-2; 10 positions match TRBD2. The CDR3 runs to 15 residues. Germline CDR1 SQVTM, CDR2 ANQGSEA. V lost 6 bases and J lost 4; bases outside the gene matches: 8. The CDR3 protein is CSVGGLAGVTGELFF. CDR3 DNA sequence: TGCAGCGTAGGGGGGCTAGCGGGAGTCACCGGGGAGCTGTTTTTT.

The V and J genes are TRBV28 and TRBJ1-1, with D possibly matching TRBD1 (5 bases). The germline gives CDR1 MDHEN, CDR2 SYDVKM. V lost 6 bases and J 1 base, leaving 12 bases between the germline ends. The CDR3 is made up of 14 amino acids. The CDR3 DNA sequence: TGTGCCAGCAGCTCTGTGGGGGGGAACACTGAAGCTTTCTTT. It specifies CASSSVGGNTEAFF.

This clone was detected only once. This sequence joins TRBV7-2 and TRBJ2-3, with TRBD2 matching 7 bases. Trimming took 5 bases from V and 0 from J; bases not matched to a gene: 8. Germline CDR1 SGHTA, CDR2 FQGNSA. This CDR3 region has 16 residues. The CDR3 DNA sequence: TGTGCCAGCAGCCCAGGTCTAGCGGTTAGCACAGATACGCAGTATTTT. It translates to CASSPGLAVSTDTQYF.